Each of the 22 T cell receptor beta chains below was sequenced from the same sample in a study of blood T cell repertoires in COVID-19. Profiling relied on immunoSEQ multiplex PCR, and the TCRdb table lists in-frame clones only, not all of them. In the table there are fewer than 40,000 clones, 91% of which are singletons. Sequenced material: peripheral blood. These receptor sequences come from a human donor in a cohort sampled during active COVID-19.

The V gene is TRBV18, the J gene TRBJ1-1; 7 bases map to TRBD1. The germline V gene encodes CDR1 KGHSH and CDR2 LQKENI. This CDR3 region has 16 residues. Trimming took 2 bases from V and 5 from J; bases not matched to a gene: 11. The CDR3 DNA sequence: TGTGCCAGCTCACCAGAATTGCAACAGGGGCAAACTGAAGCTTTCTTT. Translated, it gives CASSPELQQGQTEAFF.

Only a few counts were recorded for this clone. V usage is TRBV19 and J usage is TRBJ1-5; unclear D gene. Germline CDR1 reads LNHDA; CDR2 reads SQIVND (reference sequence). The CDR3 extends over 15 amino acids. Trimming stripped 4 bases from V and 0 bases from J, with 10 bases between. The CDR3 DNA reads TGTGCCAGTAGTACTACGACTAATAGCAATCAGCCCCAGCATTTT. As protein: CASSTTTNSNQPQHF.

The chain has TRBV18 and TRBJ1-6, with a weak D call TRBD1 (6 bases). The germline V and J ends were trimmed by 1 base and 7 bases, with 14 bases remaining between them. In germline, CDR1 is KGHSH, CDR2 LQKENI. The CDR3 length is 16 residues. This CDR3 reads CASSPLRQGQNSPLHF. Written as DNA, the CDR3 is TGTGCCAGCTCACCACTCCGGCAGGGGCAAAATTCACCCCTCCACTTT.

The CDR3 is CASSPSGGAGETQYF. The CDR3, as DNA: TGTGCCAGCAGTCCTAGCGGGGGGGCCGGGGAGACCCAGTACTTC. The chain couples TRBV3-1 (or the pseudogene TRBV3-2) to TRBJ2-5, with 12 nucleotides matching TRBD2. V shed 6 bases, J shed 5 bases, and the junction held 7 bases outside the gene matches. Germline V CDR1 and CDR2: LGHDT, YNNKEL (reference sequence). The CDR3 length is 15 residues.

The chain employs TRBV5-8 and TRBJ1-5, with D tentatively TRBD1 (5 bases). CDR3 length equals 14 residues. The germline V gene encodes CDR1 SGHTS and CDR2 YDEGEE. V lost 0 bases to trimming and J lost 4 bases, with 8 bases between them. The CDR3, as DNA: TGTGCCAGCAGCTTGGGACAGCCTAATCAGCCCCAGCATTTT. It is translated as CASSLGQPNQPQHF.

The V and J genes are TRBV6-2 or TRBV6-3 and TRBJ1-5; D gene ambiguous. Germline V gene lookup returns CDR1 MNHEY and CDR2 SVGEGT. The CDR3 has 16 residues. Trimming left V 5 bases short and J 0 bases short, with 14 bases between. The CDR3 region is CASSLTYPYSNQPQHF. CDR3 sequence (DNA): TGTGCCAGCAGTCTTACCTATCCGTATAGCAATCAGCCCCAGCATTTT.

This rearrangement joins TRBV19 to TRBJ1-5; TRBD1 agrees at 7 bases. Losses at the gene ends were 5 bases for V and 0 bases for J; bases not matched to a gene: 4. This CDR3 comprises 15 residues. Germline V lookup: CDR1 LNHDA, CDR2 SQIVND (reference sequence). The CDR3 DNA is TGTGCCAGTAGTGGAAACAGGGGTAGCAATCAGCCCCAGCATTTT. Its protein product is CASSGNRGSNQPQHF. The entire variable domain, with the rest obtained from reference TRBV19 and TRBJ1-5, is as follows: DGGITQSPKYLFRKEGQNVTLSCEQNLNHDAMYWYRQDPGQGLRLIYYSQIVNDFQKGDIAEGYSVSREKKESFPLTVTSAQKNPTAFYLCASSGNRGSNQPQHFGDGTRLSIL.

The J gene is TRBJ2-2, the V gene TRBV5-1; TRBD1 agrees at 9 bases. V shed 3 bases and J 7 bases; nucleotides not matched to a gene: 10. CDR1 is SGHRS and CDR2 is YFSETQ in the germline V gene. This CDR3 has 16 residues. The CDR3 DNA is TGCGCCAGCAGCTCTAGCCTAGGGACAGGGATCGGGGAGCTGTTTTTT. As protein: CASSSSLGTGIGELFF.

The chain has TRBV7-2 and TRBJ2-7, with a possible D match to TRBD1 (6 bases). The CDR3 covers 13 residues. V was clipped by 3 bases and J by 9 bases, with 15 bases between them. From germline, CDR1 is SGHTA and CDR2 FQGNSA. Here the CDR3 reads CASSFNQQGRQYV. The CDR3 nucleotides are TGTGCCAGCAGCTTTAACCAACAGGGAAGGCAGTACGTC.

In its sample, this clone was seen once. J is TRBJ1-5 and V is TRBV27; 7 bases line up with TRBD1. J gave up 4 bases and V 6 bases, and 12 bases lay outside the gene matches. Per germline, CDR1 MNHEY and CDR2 SMNVEV (reference sequence). This CDR3 is 16 amino acids long. CDR3 amino acids: CASSQATGAGNQPQHF. The CDR3 DNA reads TGTGCCAGCAGCCAAGCTACAGGGGCTGGGAATCAGCCCCAGCATTTT.

The chain is built from TRBV21-1 and TRBJ2-7; the table's D call of TRBD1 was not tested on the DNA. TRBV21-1 is a listed pseudogene. This CDR3 contains 18 residues. The CDR3 nucleotides are TGTGCCAGCGCCCAATTGGACAGGGGACCCTTGCGTTCCTACGAGCAGTACGTC. Protein: CASAQLDRGPLRSYEQYV.

This chain joins TRBV6-6 and TRBJ1-2, with D maybe TRBD1 (5 bases). V lost 5 bases and J 3 bases, leaving 16 bases between the germline ends. Germline CDR1 is MNHNY and CDR2 is SVGAGI (reference sequence). This CDR3 has 15 amino acids. CDR3 sequence: CASSPLRQSHYGYTF. Here the CDR3 DNA reads TGTGCCAGCAGTCCATTACGACAGTCTCACTATGGCTACACCTTC.

The chain combines TRBV7-9 with TRBJ1-1; TRBD1 matches at 8 bases. The germline gives CDR1 SEHNR, CDR2 FQNEAQ (reference sequence). V lost 3 bases, J lost 1 base, and 7 bases stayed unmatched. CDR3 length: 16 amino acids. CDR3 in DNA: TGTGCCAGCAGCTTTAGTGCAGGGGGCGGGAACACTGAAGCTTTCTTT. Protein: CASSFSAGGGNTEAFF. The variable domain in full, completed from reference TRBV7-9 and TRBJ1-1, reads DTGVSQNPRHKITKRGQNVTFRCDPISEHNRLYWYRQTLGQGPEFLTYFQNEAQLEKSRLLSDRFSAERPKGSFSTLEIQRTEQGDSAMYLCASSFSAGGGNTEAFFGQGTRLTVV.

The rearrangement uses TRBV3-1 (or the pseudogene TRBV3-2) and TRBJ1-6; D is unclear. The CDR3 length is 16 residues. In germline, CDR1 is LGHDT, CDR2 YNNKEL (reference sequence). V was cut by 0 bases and J by 4 bases, with 10 bases left in between. CDR3 in DNA: TGTGCCAGCAGCCAAGATCCTCCAGGTTATAATTCACCCCTCCACTTT. Residues: CASSQDPPGYNSPLHF.

This clone appeared once. The chain combines TRBV19 with TRBJ1-1; a possible D gene is TRBD1 (5 bases). Germline CDR1 and CDR2: LNHDA and SQIVND (reference sequence). CDR3 length: 15 residues. Deletions cut 5 bases from V and 0 bases from J, with 13 bases between. This CDR3 reads CASSQGVLLNTEAFF. The CDR3 nucleotides read TGTGCCAGTAGTCAAGGGGTCCTCCTGAACACTGAAGCTTTCTTT.

The chain is built from TRBV11-2 and TRBJ1-1; D gene uncertain. The CDR3 has 13 residues. Germline CDR1 and CDR2: SGHAT and FQNNGV. Trimming shortened V by 0 bases and J by 8 bases, and 10 bases separated the two germline ends. The CDR3 loop reads CASSLDITQEAFF. CDR3 in DNA: TGTGCCAGCAGCTTAGATATAACACAGGAAGCTTTCTTT.

This chain joins TRBV5-1 and TRBJ2-5, with TRBD2 matching 7 bases. CDR1 is SGHRS and CDR2 is YFSETQ in the germline V gene. The CDR3 is 13 amino acids. Losses at the gene ends were 0 bases for V and 5 bases for J; bases not matched to a gene: 1. The CDR3 coding sequence is TGCGCCAGCAGCTTGGGGGGAGGGGAGACCCAGTACTTC. It yields the protein CASSLGGGETQYF.

V and J are TRBV9 and TRBJ2-3; 8 nucleotides align to TRBD2. Germline CDR1 SGDLS, CDR2 YYNGEE. The CDR3 contains 16 residues. The V segment lost 0 bases and the J segment 2 bases; nucleotides outside the gene matches: 5. CDR3 sequence reads: CASSVENSGTTDTQYF. As DNA, the CDR3 is TGTGCCAGCAGCGTAGAGAATAGCGGGACCACAGATACGCAGTATTTT.

The rearrangement joins TRBV4-1 to TRBJ2-6, with D tentatively TRBD2 (5 bases). In germline, CDR1 is MGHRA, CDR2 YSYEKL. Trimming shortened V by 0 bases and J by 0 bases, and 15 bases separated the two germline ends. The CDR3 covers 19 residues. CDR3 in DNA: TGCGCCAGCAGCCAAGATCACCCAGAGGGTCCCTCTGGGGCCAACGTCCTGACTTTC. Encoded protein: CASSQDHPEGPSGANVLTF.

The gene calls are TRBV2 and TRBJ2-1; TRBD2 agrees at 9 bases. Looked up from germline, CDR1 is SNHLY and CDR2 is FYNNEI. This CDR3 has 14 amino acids. V was pared by 6 bases and J by 6 bases, with 6 bases of the junction left unmatched. CDR3 bases: TGTGCCAGCAGGGTGACTAGCGGCTTCAATGAGCAGTTCTTC. Translating it yields CASRVTSGFNEQFF. Filled out from reference TRBV2 and TRBJ2-1, the complete variable domain reads EPEVTQTPSHQVTQMGQEVILRCVPISNHLYFYWYRQILGQKVEFLVSFYNNEISEKSEIFDDQFSVERPDGSNFTLKIRSTKLEDSAMYFCASRVTSGFNEQFFGPGTRLTVL.

The chain combines TRBV6-4 with TRBJ2-1; 8 bases agree with TRBD2. In germline, CDR1 is MRHNA, CDR2 SNTAGT. The CDR3 extends over 17 amino acids. With 4 bases clipped from V and 5 bases from J, the junction kept 13 bases outside the gene matches. CDR3 protein: CASSGRGGRFRDNEQFF. CDR3 nucleotide sequence: TGTGCCAGCAGTGGGCGCGGGGGGCGTTTTAGGGACAATGAGCAGTTCTTC.

The chain recombines TRBV7-8 with TRBJ1-2, with TRBD1 matching over 8 bases. J lost 4 bases, V lost 5 bases, and 15 bases had no gene match. This CDR3 is 17 amino acids long. From germline, CDR1 is SGHVS and CDR2 FQNEAQ. The CDR3 is CASSPTGGAGGTYGYTF. CDR3 DNA: TGTGCCAGCAGCCCAACTGGAGGGGCAGGGGGCACCTATGGCTACACCTTC.